Listed here are 19 T cell receptor beta chains from one sample, sequenced in a study of blood T cells in healthy people across ages. Through a sample-barcoded 5' primer and a J-beta primer mix, a second PCR was run for roughly 6 to 11 cycles. TCRdb re-called the 5' RACE reads with MiXCR, one entry per CDR3 protein. Altogether about 900,000 distinct CDR3 sequences are present, around 48% being singletons, with the ten largest covering around 15%. What was sequenced was blood. The receptors were sampled from a young man in good health.

This clonotype showed up many times. The V call is TRBV7-8, the J call TRBJ2-3; D is possibly TRBD2 (6 bases). Trimming pared 5 bases from V and 6 bases from J, leaving 12 bases between. Germline-derived CDR1 and CDR2 are SGHVS and FQNEAQ. There are 13 residues in the CDR3. CDR3 sequence reads: CASSRDSGDTQYF. Written as DNA, the CDR3 is TGTGCCAGCAGCCGGGACTCCGGGGATACGCAGTATTTT.

V gene TRBV30 combines with J gene TRBJ2-7; D possibly corresponds to TRBD1 (7 bases). The V gene's germline CDR1 is GTSNPN and CDR2 SVGIG (reference sequence). This CDR3 contains 12 residues. The V and J ends lost 7 bases and 5 bases respectively, with 15 bases between them. CDR3 amino acids: CAYTTGRNEQYF. The CDR3 DNA sequence: TGTGCCTACACGACAGGGAGGAACGAGCAGTACTTC.

This clonotype was counted between two and nine times. The chain joins TRBV5-5 to TRBJ2-1; 11 bases agree with TRBD1. Trimming took 3 bases from V and 5 from J; bases not matched to a gene: 4. CDR3 length: 15 residues. Germline V CDR1 and CDR2: SGHKS, YYEKEE (reference sequence). The CDR3 nucleotides read TGTGCCAGCAGCTACCGGGACAGGGGGGACAATGAGCAGTTCTTC. Translation: CASSYRDRGDNEQFF.

This clonotype was recorded at least ten times. The chain uses TRBV7-8 and TRBJ2-7; 7 bases are shared with TRBD2. Germline trimming cut 5 bases from V and 4 bases from J; bases unmatched to any gene: 26. Germline CDR1 SGHVS, CDR2 FQNEAQ. This CDR3 spans 20 amino acids. The CDR3 region is CASSNNFMLVAGKKSYEQYF. In DNA form, the CDR3 reads TGTGCCAGCAGCAACAACTTTATGTTGGTAGCGGGCAAAAAAAGTTACGAGCAGTACTTC.

This clonotype was seen at least ten times. The chain links TRBV6-5 to TRBJ2-7, with unresolved D. Trimming took 5 bases from V and 4 from J, leaving 15 bases between them. Germline V lookup: CDR1 MNHEY, CDR2 SVGAGI. The length of the CDR3 is 14 residues. The CDR3 DNA reads TGTGCCAGCAGTCTTGGCCTCCTAGTGTACGAGCAGTACTTC. This sequence encodes CASSLGLLVYEQYF.

The gene calls are TRBV27 and TRBJ2-7; tentatively, D is TRBD1 (6 bases). Trimming left V 4 bases short and J 5 bases short, with 15 bases between. Germline V gene data show CDR1 as MNHEY and CDR2 as SMNVEV (reference sequence). The CDR3 has 14 residues. The CDR3 region has the DNA TGTGCCAGCAGTTCAGGCCACAGGGACGACGAGCAGTACTTC. Its protein is CASSSGHRDDEQYF.

In this sample, this clonotype turned up many times. V and J are TRBV5-1 and TRBJ2-3, with D tentatively TRBD2 (6 bases). CDR3 size: 14 residues. Looked up from germline, CDR1 is SGHRS and CDR2 is YFSETQ. The ends were cut back, 2 bases at V and 3 bases at J, with 10 bases in the middle. The CDR3 nucleotides are TGCGCCAGCAGCTTAGGCGGGGATACAGATACGCAGTATTTT. It codes for CASSLGGDTDTQYF.

This sequence joins TRBV7-6 and TRBJ2-5, with 8 positions matching TRBD1. The V gene's germline CDR1 is SGHVS and CDR2 FNYEAQ. This CDR3 region has 14 residues. J lost 1 base, V lost 5 bases, and 3 bases had no gene match. DNA of the CDR3: TGTGCCAGCAGCCCGACAGGGGCCCAAGAGACCCAGTACTTC. Translating gives CASSPTGAQETQYF. Variable domain in full (rest from reference TRBV7-6 and TRBJ2-5): GAGVSQSPRYKVTKRGQDVALRCDPISGHVSLYWYRQALGQGPEFLTYFNYEAQQDKSGLPNDRFSAERPEGSISTLTIQRTEQRDSAMYRCASSPTGAQETQYFGPGTRLLVL.

This clonotype has more than one count but fewer than ten. This chain joins TRBV20-1 and TRBJ2-7; TRBD2 matches at 15 bases. Germline V CDR1 and CDR2: DFQATT, SNEGSKA (reference sequence). This CDR3 is built from 16 residues. With V trimmed by 0 bases and J by 2 bases, 2 bases remained unmatched. The CDR3 protein is CSARDRTSGGAYEQYF. As DNA, the CDR3 is TGCAGTGCTAGAGATCGGACTAGCGGGGGGGCCTACGAGCAGTACTTC.

The gene calls are TRBV7-9 and TRBJ1-1; 9 nucleotides agree with TRBD1. V was clipped by 5 bases and J by 5 bases; unmatched bases: 6. Per the germline V gene, CDR1 is SEHNR and CDR2 is FQNEAQ (reference sequence). The CDR3 spans 14 residues. This CDR3 is CASSKQGASTEAFF. CDR3 in DNA: TGTGCCAGCAGCAAACAGGGGGCGTCGACTGAAGCTTTCTTT.

The chain uses TRBV6-2 or TRBV6-3 and TRBJ1-1; D not resolved. V gave up 10 bases and J gave up 0 bases, with 15 bases separating them. The CDR3 spans 14 residues. The germline V gene has CDR1 MNHEY and CDR2 SVGEGT. This CDR3 is CATSGVSVNTEAFF. CDR3 DNA: TGTGCCACCAGCGGGGTTTCCGTGAACACTGAAGCTTTCTTT.

The CDR3 sequence is CSAALSQDETQYF. For the CDR3, the DNA is TGCAGTGCCGCCCTCTCCCAGGACGAGACCCAGTACTTC. J is TRBJ2-5 and V is TRBV20-1; D is undetermined. In germline, CDR1 is DFQATT, CDR2 SNEGSKA (reference sequence). The CDR3 length is 13 residues. V was trimmed by 6 bases and J by 5 bases, leaving 16 bases between them.

The rearrangement joins TRBV7-9 to TRBJ1-1; weak D call: TRBD1 (5 bases). The CDR3 is made up of 13 amino acids. Looked up from germline, CDR1 is SEHNR and CDR2 is FQNEAQ (reference sequence). V was shortened by 1 base and J by 8 bases, with 11 bases between the two germline ends. The CDR3 DNA sequence: TGTGCCAGCAGCTTAGGAGCCAGGGAGGAAGCTTTCTTT. Translation gives CASSLGAREEAFF.

The chain uses TRBV7-2 and TRBJ2-5; TRBD2 matches 8 bases. V lost 5 bases to trimming and J lost 5 bases; unmatched junction nucleotides: 10. CDR1 is SGHTA and CDR2 is FQGNSA in the germline V gene. The CDR3 spans 15 residues. The CDR3 spells CASSLSGGGRETQYF. Written as DNA, the CDR3 is TGTGCCAGCAGCCTCAGCGGGGGAGGACGGGAGACCCAGTACTTC.

The chain has TRBV7-2 and TRBJ2-3; the match to TRBD2 covers 7 bases. With V trimmed by 4 bases and J by 3 bases, 4 bases remained unmatched. The CDR3 length is 14 residues. Germline-derived CDR1 and CDR2 are SGHTA and FQGNSA. The chain's CDR3 is CASSSGTKTDTQYF. DNA for the CDR3: TGTGCCAGCAGCTCCGGGACTAAGACAGATACGCAGTATTTT.

At least ten counts were recorded for this clonotype. This chain uses TRBV29-1 with TRBJ2-1; 9 positions match TRBD1. The CDR3 covers 15 residues. Germline-derived CDR1 and CDR2 are SQVTM and ANQGSEA. Trimming took 7 bases from V and 6 from J; bases not matched to a gene: 13. This CDR3 is CSAGTGTGFGNEQFF. The DNA of the CDR3 is TGCAGCGCTGGAACCGGGACAGGGTTTGGCAATGAGCAGTTCTTC.

This sequence joins TRBV13 and TRBJ2-1, with D maybe TRBD1 (6 bases). CDR1 is PRHDT and CDR2 is FYEKMQ in the germline V gene (reference sequence). Trimming removed 10 bases at V and 3 bases at J, with 16 bases between. This CDR3 comprises 14 residues. CDR3 in amino acids: CATQQGRYYNEQFF. In DNA form, the CDR3 reads TGTGCCACTCAACAGGGACGGTACTACAATGAGCAGTTCTTC.

The sample holds a few counts of this clonotype. The rearrangement uses TRBV6-2 or TRBV6-3 and TRBJ1-5, with D perhaps TRBD1 (6 bases). The germline V gene has CDR1 MNHEY and CDR2 SVGEGT. The CDR3 contains 13 residues. V was pared by 4 bases and J by 9 bases, with 13 bases between. The CDR3 reads CASSSSGAWPQHF. For the CDR3, the DNA is TGTGCCAGCAGTTCGTCGGGGGCCTGGCCCCAGCATTTT.

There are a few counts of this clonotype. The V call is TRBV20-1, the J call TRBJ1-6; 7 positions match TRBD1. With 1 base clipped from V and 7 bases from J, the junction kept 10 bases outside the gene matches. The CDR3 is 16 residues long. In germline, CDR1 is DFQATT, CDR2 SNEGSKA (reference sequence). This CDR3 is CSARVPGQSSNSPLHF. As DNA, the CDR3 is TGCAGTGCTAGAGTTCCGGGACAGTCCTCGAATTCACCCCTCCACTTT.